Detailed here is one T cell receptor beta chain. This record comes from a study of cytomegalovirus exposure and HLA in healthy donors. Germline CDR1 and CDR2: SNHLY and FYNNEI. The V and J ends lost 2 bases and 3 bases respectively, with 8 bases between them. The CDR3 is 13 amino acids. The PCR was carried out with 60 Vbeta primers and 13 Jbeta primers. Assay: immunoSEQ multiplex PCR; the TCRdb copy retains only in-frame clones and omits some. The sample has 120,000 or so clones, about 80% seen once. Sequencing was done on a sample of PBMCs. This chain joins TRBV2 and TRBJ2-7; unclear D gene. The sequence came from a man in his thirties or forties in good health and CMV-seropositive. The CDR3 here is CASSEITSYEQYF. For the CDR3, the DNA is TGTGCCAGCAGTGAAATTACGAGCTACGAGCAGTACTTC. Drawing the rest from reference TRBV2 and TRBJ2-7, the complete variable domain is EPEVTQTPSHQVTQMGQEVILRCVPISNHLYFYWYRQILGQKVEFLVSFYNNEISEKSEIFDDQFSVERPDGSNFTLKIRSTKLEDSAMYFCASSEITSYEQYFGPGTRLTVT.